The TCR beta chain described here comes from a study of shared clonotypes between healthy human individuals. With regard to this clone: Distinct nucleotide sequences in the sample also encode this CDR3.

Losses at the gene ends were 3 bases for V and 0 bases for J; bases not matched to a gene: 2. The CDR3 extends over 14 amino acids. Germline assignment: CDR1 SGHRS and CDR2 YFSETQ. Deep-level settings were used for running the assay. Data came from immunoSEQ multiplex PCR; TCRdb stores just in-frame clones and leaves some out. The top ten hold 0.36% of the sample, which has 2 million to 3 million clones, 93% seen once. The sequenced sample was naive CD4+ T cells from PBMCs. Subset defined: CD45RA+ positively selected. This chain joins TRBV5-1 and TRBJ2-5; 7 nucleotides align to TRBD1. The receptor was isolated from a man aged 18-30 years in good health. Some clones in this sample may be carry-over from other donors' samples. CDR3 in amino acids: CASSSQGDQETQYF. DNA for the CDR3: TGCGCCAGCAGCTCCCAGGGGGACCAAGAGACCCAGTACTTC. Full variable domain (missing parts from reference TRBV5-1 and TRBJ2-5): KAGVTQTPRYLIKTRGQQVTLSCSPISGHRSVSWYQQTPGQGLQFLFEYFSETQRNKGNFPGRFSGRQFSNSRSEMNVSTLELGDSALYLCASSSQGDQETQYFGPGTRLLVL.